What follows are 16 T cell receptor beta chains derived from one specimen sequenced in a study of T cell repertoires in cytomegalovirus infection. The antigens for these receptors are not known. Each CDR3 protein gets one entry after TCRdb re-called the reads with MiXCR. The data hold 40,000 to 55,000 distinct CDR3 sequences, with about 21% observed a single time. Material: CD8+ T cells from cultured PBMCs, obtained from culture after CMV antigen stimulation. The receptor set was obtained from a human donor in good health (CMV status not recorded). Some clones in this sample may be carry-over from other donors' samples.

In nucleotides, the CDR3 is TGTGCCAGTACTTTAGGGCCGGGGGGCAATGAGCAGTTCTTC. Its protein product is CASTLGPGGNEQFF. This rearrangement joins TRBV19 to TRBJ2-1; 7 bases line up with TRBD2. The CDR3 is made up of 14 amino acids. After removal of 7 bases from V and 6 bases from J, the junction contained 9 bases not matched to a gene. Germline lookup yields CDR1 LNHDA and CDR2 SQIVND (reference sequence).

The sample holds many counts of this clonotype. The CDR3 DNA is TGTGCCAGTAGTCCCCGGACTAGCGGGGTCTACAATGAGCAGTTCTTC. It codes for CASSPRTSGVYNEQFF. V is TRBV19 and J is TRBJ2-1, with 12 positions matching TRBD2. The CDR3 contains 16 residues. The junction had 5 bases not matched to a gene; V was cut back by 5 bases and J by 3 bases. Germline CDR1 LNHDA, CDR2 SQIVND (reference sequence).

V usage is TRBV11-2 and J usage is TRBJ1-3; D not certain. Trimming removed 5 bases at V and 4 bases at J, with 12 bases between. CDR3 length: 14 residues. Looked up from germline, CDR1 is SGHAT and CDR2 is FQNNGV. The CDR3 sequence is CASSPGGWGNTIYF. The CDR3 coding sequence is TGTGCCAGCAGCCCAGGTGGCTGGGGAAACACCATATATTTT. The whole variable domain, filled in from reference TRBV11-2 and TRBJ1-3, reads EAGVAQSPRYKIIEKRQSVAFWCNPISGHATLYWYQQILGQGPKLLIQFQNNGVVDDSQLPKDRFSAERLKGVDSTLKIQPAKLEDSAVYLCASSPGGWGNTIYFGEGSWLTVV.

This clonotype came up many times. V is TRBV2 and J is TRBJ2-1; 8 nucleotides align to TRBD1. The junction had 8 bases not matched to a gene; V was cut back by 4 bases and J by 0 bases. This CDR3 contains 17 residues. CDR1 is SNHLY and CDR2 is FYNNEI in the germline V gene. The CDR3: CASSVRTGYSSYNEQFF. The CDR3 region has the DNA TGTGCCAGCAGTGTTCGGACAGGGTATAGCTCCTACAATGAGCAGTTCTTC.

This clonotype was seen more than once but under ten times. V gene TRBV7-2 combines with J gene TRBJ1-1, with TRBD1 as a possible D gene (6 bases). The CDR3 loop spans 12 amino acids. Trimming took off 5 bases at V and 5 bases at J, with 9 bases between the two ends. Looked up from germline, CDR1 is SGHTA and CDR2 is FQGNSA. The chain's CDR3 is CASSTGWTEAFF. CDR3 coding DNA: TGTGCCAGCAGCACAGGGTGGACTGAAGCTTTCTTT.

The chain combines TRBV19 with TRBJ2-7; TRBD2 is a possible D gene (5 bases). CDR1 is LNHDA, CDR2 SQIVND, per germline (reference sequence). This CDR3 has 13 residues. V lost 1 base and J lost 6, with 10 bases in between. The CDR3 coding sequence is TGTGCCAGTAGTATAGGAACGGCGGGCGAGCAGTACTTC. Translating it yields CASSIGTAGEQYF.

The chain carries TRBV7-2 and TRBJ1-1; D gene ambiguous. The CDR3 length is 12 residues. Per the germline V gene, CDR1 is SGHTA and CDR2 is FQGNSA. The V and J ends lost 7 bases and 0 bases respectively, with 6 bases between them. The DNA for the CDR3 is TGTGCCAGCACCCTAATGAACACTGAAGCTTTCTTT. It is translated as CASTLMNTEAFF.

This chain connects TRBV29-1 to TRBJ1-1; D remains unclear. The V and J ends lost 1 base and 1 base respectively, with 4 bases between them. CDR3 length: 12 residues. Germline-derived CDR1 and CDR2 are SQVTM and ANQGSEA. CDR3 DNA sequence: TGCAGCGTTGAAGGCAAGAACACTGAAGCTTTCTTT. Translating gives CSVEGKNTEAFF.

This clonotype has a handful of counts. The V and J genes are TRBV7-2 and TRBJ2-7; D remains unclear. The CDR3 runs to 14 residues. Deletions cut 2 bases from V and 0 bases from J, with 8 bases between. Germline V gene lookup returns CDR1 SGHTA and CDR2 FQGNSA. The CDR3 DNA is TGTGCCAGCAGCTTAACCACGGGCTCCTACGAGCAGTACTTC. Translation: CASSLTTGSYEQYF.

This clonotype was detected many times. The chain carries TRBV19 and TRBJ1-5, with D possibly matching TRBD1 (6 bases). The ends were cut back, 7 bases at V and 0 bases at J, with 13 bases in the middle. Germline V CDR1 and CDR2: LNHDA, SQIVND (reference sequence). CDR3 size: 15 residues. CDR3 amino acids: CASNTGTNSNQPQHF. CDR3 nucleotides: TGTGCCAGTAATACCGGGACAAATAGCAATCAGCCCCAGCATTTT.

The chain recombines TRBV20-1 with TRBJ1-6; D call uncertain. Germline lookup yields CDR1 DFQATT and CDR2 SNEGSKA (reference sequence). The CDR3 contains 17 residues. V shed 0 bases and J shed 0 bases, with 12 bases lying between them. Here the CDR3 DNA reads TGCAGTGCTAGAGATAGCGGCACGAGCTCCTATAATTCACCCCTCCACTTT. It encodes CSARDSGTSSYNSPLHF.

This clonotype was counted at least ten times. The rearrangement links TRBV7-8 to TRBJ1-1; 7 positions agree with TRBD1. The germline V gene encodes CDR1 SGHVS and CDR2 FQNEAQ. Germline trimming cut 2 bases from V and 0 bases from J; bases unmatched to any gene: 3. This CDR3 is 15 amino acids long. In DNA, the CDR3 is TGTGCCAGCAGCTTAACCAGGGGGATGAACACTGAAGCTTTCTTT. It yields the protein CASSLTRGMNTEAFF.

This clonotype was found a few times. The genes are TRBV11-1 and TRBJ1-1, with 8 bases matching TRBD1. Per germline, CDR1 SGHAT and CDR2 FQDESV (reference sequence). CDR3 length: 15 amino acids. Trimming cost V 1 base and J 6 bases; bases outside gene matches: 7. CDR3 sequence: CASSLDETGVAEAFF. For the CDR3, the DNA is TGTGCCAGCAGCTTAGATGAGACAGGGGTTGCTGAAGCTTTCTTT.

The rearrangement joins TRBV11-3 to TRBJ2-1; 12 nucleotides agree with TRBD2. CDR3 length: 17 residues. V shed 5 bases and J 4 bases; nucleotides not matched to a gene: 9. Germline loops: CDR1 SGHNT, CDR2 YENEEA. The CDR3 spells CASSPGGTSGQYNEQFF. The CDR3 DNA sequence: TGTGCCAGCAGCCCAGGAGGGACTAGCGGGCAGTACAATGAGCAGTTCTTC.

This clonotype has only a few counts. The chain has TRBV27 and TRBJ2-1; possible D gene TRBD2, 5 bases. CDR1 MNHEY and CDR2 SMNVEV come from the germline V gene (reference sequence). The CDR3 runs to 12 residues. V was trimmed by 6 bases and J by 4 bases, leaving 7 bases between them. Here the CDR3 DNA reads TGTGCCAGCAGACGGGATTACAATGAGCAGTTCTTC. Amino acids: CASRRDYNEQFF.

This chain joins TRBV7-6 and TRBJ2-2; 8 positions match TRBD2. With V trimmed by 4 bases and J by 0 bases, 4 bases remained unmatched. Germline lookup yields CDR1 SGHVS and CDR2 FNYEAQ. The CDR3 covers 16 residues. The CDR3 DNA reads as TGTGCCAGCAGCTCGCCGGGGGGGACGAACACCGGGGAGCTGTTTTTT. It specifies CASSSPGGTNTGELFF.